A single sample is the source of the 24 T cell receptor beta chains below, sequenced in a study of shared clonotypes between healthy human individuals. Sequencing was performed with immunoSEQ multiplex PCR; in TCRdb, only in-frame clones are kept and a portion is missing. The profile covers approximately 110,000 clones, with about 72% appearing a single time and roughly a quarter taken by the ten largest. Sequences were obtained from memory CD8+ T cells sorted from blood. Documented subset: CD45RO+ cells pooled with CCR7-negative TemRA cells. The receptors derive from a woman in her 30s in good health.

The chain is built from TRBV2 and TRBJ1-3; no clear D. Germline V gives CDR1 SNHLY, CDR2 FYNNEI. The CDR3 has 19 amino acids. Trimming took 8 bases from V and 2 from J, leaving 28 bases between them. CDR3 nucleotides: TGTGCCAGCCGCCATTGTCGGACCAGGTGCCCGTCTCCTGGAAACACCATATATTTT. It yields the protein CASRHCRTRCPSPGNTIYF.

The rearrangement links TRBV9 to TRBJ2-1, with 8 nucleotides matching TRBD1. The length of the CDR3 is 16 residues. The germline CDR1 and CDR2 sequences are SGDLS and YYNGEE. The V and J ends lost 1 base and 6 bases, in that order; junction bases with no gene match: 9. This CDR3 is CASSVYSGGSFNEQFF. The CDR3 bases are TGTGCCAGCAGCGTATATTCAGGGGGCAGTTTCAATGAGCAGTTCTTC.

V and J are TRBV5-1 and TRBJ1-1; D gene uncertain. Germline assignment: CDR1 SGHRS and CDR2 YFSETQ. The CDR3 has 14 amino acids. The V end was cut by 5 bases, the J end by 6 bases, with 17 bases between. In DNA, the CDR3 is TGCGCCAGCAGTAATGCGGGCGTGGGTCCTGAAGCTTTCTTT. Protein product: CASSNAGVGPEAFF.

V usage is TRBV15 and J usage is TRBJ1-5, with 7 bases aligning to TRBD1. The length of the CDR3 is 15 residues. Per the germline V gene, CDR1 is LNHNV and CDR2 is YYDKDF (reference sequence). V trimming: 4 bases; J trimming: 3 bases; junction bases outside the gene matches: 6. The CDR3 protein is CATSMGTADNQPQHF. The CDR3 DNA reads as TGTGCCACCAGCATGGGGACAGCTGACAATCAGCCCCAGCATTTT.

The table lists this clone with a few counts. The chain employs TRBV27 and TRBJ2-7; TRBD2 matches 8 bases. Germline V gives CDR1 MNHEY, CDR2 SMNVEV (reference sequence). V lost 6 bases, J lost 0 bases, and 7 bases stayed unmatched. The CDR3 extends over 15 amino acids. The CDR3 sequence is CASRLLADSSYEQYF. The CDR3 nucleotides are TGTGCCAGCAGGCTACTAGCGGATAGCTCCTACGAGCAGTACTTC.

The V gene is TRBV5-4, the J gene TRBJ2-5, with 8 bases identical to TRBD2. This CDR3 is built from 15 residues. Unmatched junction bases numbered 12, after V lost 9 bases and J lost 2 bases. Germline loops: CDR1 SGHNT, CDR2 YYREEE (reference sequence). The CDR3 region is CATASKVAGQETQYF. The CDR3, as DNA: TGTGCCACCGCATCAAAGGTAGCGGGACAAGAGACCCAGTACTTC.

The chain is built from TRBV7-8 and TRBJ2-1; 14 positions agree with TRBD2. V lost 5 bases to trimming and J lost 7 bases; unmatched junction nucleotides: 13. The CDR3 loop spans 18 amino acids. CDR1 and CDR2 from the germline V gene are SGHVS and FQNEAQ. The CDR3 is CASSPLGGTSGSGNEQFF. CDR3 in DNA: TGTGCCAGCAGCCCCCTTGGAGGGACTAGCGGGAGTGGTAATGAGCAGTTCTTC.

The chain employs TRBV9 and TRBJ1-1; D remains ambiguous. This CDR3 spans 12 amino acids. Trimming took off 4 bases at V and 8 bases at J, with 12 bases between the two ends. CDR1 is SGDLS and CDR2 is YYNGEE in the germline V gene. The CDR3 region is CASSSNGREAFF. CDR3 bases: TGTGCCAGCAGCTCCAATGGAAGAGAAGCTTTCTTT.

The chain combines TRBV19 with TRBJ2-7; D may be TRBD2 (5 bases). Germline V gene lookup returns CDR1 LNHDA and CDR2 SQIVND (reference sequence). The V gene lost 2 bases and the J gene lost 2 bases, with 10 bases spanning the gap. The CDR3 totals 14 residues. The CDR3 DNA is TGTGCCAGTAGTATAAGAGGGTCCCCCTACGAGCAGTACTTC. It specifies CASSIRGSPYEQYF.

This CDR3 reads CSVYPGLARDTQYF. For the CDR3, the DNA is TGCAGCGTTTACCCGGGACTAGCAAGAGATACGCAGTATTTT. The chain is built from TRBV29-1 and TRBJ2-3; 9 nucleotides align to TRBD2. The V segment lost 5 bases and the J segment 5 bases; nucleotides outside the gene matches: 8. Germline assignment: CDR1 SQVTM and CDR2 ANQGSEA. The CDR3 has 14 amino acids.

The J gene is TRBJ2-2, the V gene TRBV2, with 15 bases fitting TRBD2. The CDR3 is made up of 16 amino acids. Trimming removed 4 bases from V and 7 bases from J; junction bases left unmatched: 4. CDR1 SNHLY and CDR2 FYNNEI come from the germline V gene. Written as DNA, the CDR3 is TGTGCCAGCAGTGGGACTAGCGGGAGGGCCGGCGGGGAGCTGTTTTTT. The encoded protein is CASSGTSGRAGGELFF.

This clone was picked up a small number of times. A much larger clone lies one base from this, so it may be a read error. Within the sample, other DNA sequences also encode this same CDR3. The rearrangement uses TRBV9 and TRBJ2-2; the D is unclear. V lost 0 bases to trimming and J lost 4 bases, with 4 bases between them. The germline V gene has CDR1 SGDLS and CDR2 YYNGEE. The CDR3 is 13 amino acids. The CDR3 DNA reads as TGTGCCAGCAGCGTAGGAGGCACCGGGGAGCTGTTTTTT. Translation gives CASSVGGTGELFF. The complete variable domain, with remaining parts taken from reference TRBV9 and TRBJ2-2, reads DSGVTQTPKHLITATGQRVTLRCSPRSGDLSVYWYQQSLDQGLQFLIQYYNGEERAKGNILERFSAQQFPDLHSELNLSSLELGDSALYFCASSVGGTGELFFGEGSRLTVL.

In its sample, this clone was seen many times. The chain carries TRBV28 and TRBJ1-5; D not resolved. CDR1 and CDR2 (germline): MDHEN, SYDVKM. This CDR3 is built from 14 residues. Between the trimmed V and J ends, which lost 6 bases and 13 bases, there was a span of 22 bases. This chain's CDR3 is CASRPTLSDGSQHF. As DNA, the CDR3 is TGTGCCAGCAGACCAACCTTAAGCGACGGGTCTCAGCATTTT. The full variable domain, completed using reference TRBV28 and TRBJ1-5, is DVKVTQSSRYLVKRTGEKVFLECVQDMDHENMFWYRQDPGLGLRLIYFSYDVKMKEKGDIPEGYSVSREKKERFSLILESASTNQTSMYLCASRPTLSDGSQHFGDGTRLSIL.

V and J are TRBV7-9 and TRBJ2-7; TRBD2 matches at 11 bases. Trimming cost V 1 base and J 3 bases; bases outside gene matches: 11. In germline, CDR1 is SEHNR, CDR2 FQNEAQ (reference sequence). There are 18 residues in the CDR3. The DNA for the CDR3 is TGTGCCAGCAGCTTAGTTAGGTCTAGCGGGAGGAGAGACTACGAGCAGTACTTC. The encoded protein is CASSLVRSSGRRDYEQYF.

The chain is built from TRBV13 and TRBJ2-6; D is unclear. Trimming took off 2 bases at V and 0 bases at J, with 17 bases between the two ends. Germline loops: CDR1 PRHDT, CDR2 FYEKMQ (reference sequence). The CDR3 is 19 amino acids. CDR3 in amino acids: CASSLSTSRVGSGANVLTF. The DNA for the CDR3 is TGTGCCAGCAGCTTATCCACCTCCCGAGTAGGCTCTGGGGCCAACGTCCTGACTTTC.

The chain joins TRBV5-4 to TRBJ1-1; 7 bases fit TRBD1. Per germline, CDR1 SGHNT and CDR2 YYREEE (reference sequence). V gave up 3 bases and J gave up 7 bases; unmatched junction bases: 3. This CDR3 comprises 12 residues. The CDR3 DNA is TGTGCCAGCAGCTACCGGGACAGTGAAGCTTTCTTT. As protein: CASSYRDSEAFF. Based on the CDR3 plus reference TRBV5-4 and TRBJ1-1, the full variable domain is ETGVTQSPTHLIKTRGQQVTLRCSSQSGHNTVSWYQQALGQGPQFIFQYYREEENGRGNFPPRFSGLQFPNYSSELNVNALELDDSALYLCASSYRDSEAFFGQGTRLTVV.

This clone was seen repeatedly, ten times or more. The V gene is TRBV28, the J gene TRBJ1-4; no clear D. Germline CDR1 MDHEN, CDR2 SYDVKM. Trimming left V 4 bases short and J 6 bases short, with 18 bases between. The CDR3 loop spans 16 amino acids. CDR3 bases: TGTGCCAGCAGTTATAGAGTCCACAACAACGATGAAAAACTGTTTTTT. The encoded protein is CASSYRVHNNDEKLFF.

This clone was recorded once. The chain combines TRBV29-1 with TRBJ2-1; D unclear. The CDR3 covers 14 residues. V was shortened by 6 bases and J by 9 bases, with 21 bases between the two germline ends. Per the germline V gene, CDR1 is SQVTM and CDR2 is ANQGSEA. Here the CDR3 reads CSVVQDPPLGEQFF. In nucleotides, the CDR3 is TGCAGCGTCGTGCAGGATCCGCCTCTAGGTGAGCAGTTCTTC.

The gene calls are TRBV2 and TRBJ1-3; D gene unclear. Trimming took off 3 bases at V and 0 bases at J, with 9 bases between the two ends. Germline V lookup: CDR1 SNHLY, CDR2 FYNNEI. The CDR3 length is 15 residues. The CDR3 region is CASSDNFFSGNTIYF. As DNA, the CDR3 is TGTGCCAGCAGTGATAACTTCTTCTCTGGAAACACCATATATTTT.

V is TRBV25-1 and J is TRBJ1-5, with TRBD1 matching 11 bases. From germline, CDR1 is MGHDK and CDR2 SYGVNS. The CDR3 loop spans 13 amino acids. V shed 3 bases, J shed 15 bases, and the junction held 7 bases outside the gene matches. CDR3: CASSDPRTGGTHF. The CDR3 DNA is TGTGCCAGCAGTGATCCTCGGACAGGGGGCACGCATTTT.

The chain has TRBV7-3 and TRBJ2-3; TRBD2 agrees at 9 bases. Looked up from germline, CDR1 is SGHTA and CDR2 is FQGTGA. The trim removed 2 bases at V and 5 bases at J, leaving 8 bases unmatched. CDR3 length: 16 amino acids. CDR3 DNA sequence: TGTGCCAGCAGCTTAGGGGCGGGAGGGGCGAGAGATACGCAGTATTTT. This codes for CASSLGAGGARDTQYF. The complete variable domain, with remaining parts taken from reference TRBV7-3 and TRBJ2-3, reads GAGVSQTPSNKVTEKGKYVELRCDPISGHTALYWYRQSLGQGPEFLIYFQGTGAADDSGLPNDRFFAVRPEGSVSTLKIQRTERGDSAVYLCASSLGAGGARDTQYFGPGTRLTVL.

This chain connects TRBV4-1 to TRBJ2-5, with D maybe TRBD2 (6 bases). The J call could be wrong; TRBJ2-7 is a better fit for the DNA end. Germline assignment: CDR1 MGHRA and CDR2 YSYEKL. The CDR3 is 15 amino acids. Written as DNA, the CDR3 is TGCGCCAGCAGCCAAACCGGGACTTCCTCCTACGAGCAGTACTTC. Translation gives CASSQTGTSSYEQYF.

As regards this clone: The sample carries other DNA sequences with the same CDR3. CDR3: CATSTGQGYEQYF. The CDR3 nucleotides read TGTGCCACCAGTACTGGACAGGGTTACGAGCAGTACTTC. The V gene is TRBV15, the J gene TRBJ2-7; TRBD1 agrees at 8 bases. V was clipped by 6 bases and J by 4 bases; unmatched bases: 5. The germline V gene encodes CDR1 LNHNV and CDR2 YYDKDF (reference sequence). CDR3 length equals 13 residues.

This clone was seen a handful of times. V usage is TRBV5-1 and J usage is TRBJ2-1; 8 nucleotides align to TRBD2. Germline CDR1 and CDR2: SGHRS and YFSETQ. V trimming: 4 bases; J trimming: 1 base; junction bases outside the gene matches: 4. The CDR3 spans 15 residues. The CDR3 sequence is CASSQTSGSYNEQFF. DNA of the CDR3: TGCGCCAGCAGCCAAACTAGCGGATCCTACAATGAGCAGTTCTTC.